The 25 T cell receptor beta chains presented below share a single source sample, sequenced in a study of shared clonotypes between healthy human individuals (dated by TCRdb to 2020 to 2021). The library relied on the immunoSEQ multiplex PCR assay. TCRdb took over this immuneACCESS table, retaining in-frame rearrangements with V and J assigned. Such tables are incomplete; in checked studies, under half of the missing clones stem from an unresolved V gene, and the remainder is unexplained. The sample table contains approximately 2.3 million clones; only one count was recorded for more than 85% of them. Roughly 0.36% of the sample lies in the top ten. The sample was naive CD4+ T cells from PBMCs. Read against the paper, the sample's cell subset or site label means: CD45RA+ positively selected. These TCRs come from a man younger than 35 in good health. Some clones in this sample may be carry-over from other donors' samples.

The chain links TRBV27 to TRBJ2-5; D uncertain. Trimming pared 5 bases from V and 4 bases from J, leaving 17 bases between. Looked up from germline, CDR1 is MNHEY and CDR2 is SMNVEV (reference sequence). This CDR3 is built from 15 residues. CDR3 in amino acids: CASSDVRVGAETQYF. The CDR3 region has the DNA TGTGCCAGCAGTGACGTCCGAGTAGGAGCAGAGACCCAGTACTTC.

The chain employs TRBV19 and TRBJ2-4; D perhaps matches TRBD2 (6 bases). Trimming took off 3 bases at V and 0 bases at J, with 21 bases between the two ends. CDR3 length: 19 residues. Germline assignment: CDR1 LNHDA and CDR2 SQIVND (reference sequence). The CDR3 is CASSMGRLQGVIAKNIQYF. CDR3 DNA: TGTGCCAGTAGTATGGGGAGGCTACAAGGTGTAATAGCCAAAAACATTCAGTACTTC.

The V and J genes are TRBV18 and TRBJ2-3; TRBD2 matches at 8 bases. Germline V CDR1 and CDR2: KGHSH, LQKENI. The junction had 18 bases not matched to a gene; V was cut back by 4 bases and J by 0 bases. The CDR3 extends over 20 amino acids. CDR3 bases: TGTGCCAGCTCACGCCGAGGTAGCGGGGTGCGCAAAACTAGCACAGATACGCAGTATTTT. Translation gives CASSRRGSGVRKTSTDTQYF.

The chain uses TRBV6-1 and TRBJ2-2, with 8 bases aligning to TRBD2. There are 15 residues in the CDR3. Germline values: CDR1 MNHNS, CDR2 SASEGT. The ends lost 9 bases at V and 6 bases at J; junction bases unmatched: 12. The CDR3 protein is CARWGRAGGPGELFF. DNA for the CDR3: TGTGCCAGGTGGGGAAGGGCGGGAGGTCCCGGGGAGCTGTTTTTT.

The chain recombines TRBV9 with TRBJ2-1; 9 bases map to TRBD2. CDR3 length: 15 amino acids. The J segment lost 9 bases and the V segment lost 0 bases, leaving 7 bases of the junction unmatched. Per the germline V gene, CDR1 is SGDLS and CDR2 is YYNGEE. The CDR3 spells CASSVEGSGGREQFF. The CDR3 nucleotides are TGTGCCAGCAGCGTAGAAGGTAGCGGGGGACGTGAGCAGTTCTTC.

This chain uses TRBV4-1 with TRBJ1-1, with 10 bases fitting TRBD1. The V segment lost 2 bases and the J segment 2 bases; nucleotides outside the gene matches: 5. Looked up from germline, CDR1 is MGHRA and CDR2 is YSYEKL. This CDR3 has 16 residues. CDR3 in amino acids: CASSQPDRGPNTEAFF. CDR3 bases: TGCGCCAGCAGCCAACCAGACAGGGGGCCAAACACTGAAGCTTTCTTT.

J is TRBJ2-1 and V is TRBV29-1; the D gene is possibly TRBD2 (6 bases). CDR1 is SQVTM and CDR2 is ANQGSEA in the germline V gene. Deletions cut 0 bases from V and 0 bases from J, with 12 bases between. The CDR3 is 16 residues long. The CDR3, as DNA: TGCAGCGTTGAAGATCCGGCCGGGAGCTCCTACAATGAGCAGTTCTTC. Translating it yields CSVEDPAGSSYNEQFF.

The V gene is TRBV5-1, the J gene TRBJ1-2, with D tentatively TRBD1 (5 bases). V was cut by 4 bases and J by 11 bases, with 21 bases left in between. Germline CDR1 and CDR2: SGHRS and YFSETQ. The CDR3 spans 14 residues. The CDR3 nucleotides read TGCGCCAGCAGCCAAAATCCCGACAGCCCGTCTTACACCTTC. Translating gives CASSQNPDSPSYTF.

V gene TRBV11-2 combines with J gene TRBJ1-2; 9 nucleotides match TRBD1. Trimming took 1 base from V and 4 from J; bases not matched to a gene: 7. CDR1 is SGHAT and CDR2 is FQNNGV in the germline V gene. This CDR3 comprises 16 residues. The CDR3 nucleotides are TGTGCCAGCAGCTTAGCGGGGACAGGGAATCCCTATGGCTACACCTTC. Translation: CASSLAGTGNPYGYTF.

As regards this clone: The junction does not match germline at one end; this may be a read error. The rearrangement links TRBV14 to TRBJ2-6; D is perhaps TRBD1 or TRBD2 (6 bases each). The CDR3 consists of 14 residues. Germline CDR1 and CDR2: SGHDN and FVKESK. The CDR3 DNA reads TGTGCCAGCAGCCAAAAACCGGGGGCCAGCGTCCTGACTTTC. Its translation: CASSQKPGASVLTF.

This chain uses TRBV7-2 with TRBJ2-1, with 7 bases that match TRBD2. V lost 3 bases to trimming and J lost 9 bases; unmatched junction nucleotides: 11. The length of the CDR3 is 15 residues. Looked up from germline, CDR1 is SGHTA and CDR2 is FQGNSA. CDR3 bases: TGTGCCAGCAGCTTCCCAGTCCTCGGCGGGGGTGAGCAGTTCTTC. Translating gives CASSFPVLGGGEQFF.

This clone has a single count. The genes are TRBV25-1 and TRBJ1-5; no definite D call. The CDR3 is 13 amino acids. Germline assignment: CDR1 MGHDK and CDR2 SYGVNS. Trimming removed 3 bases at V and 3 bases at J, with 6 bases between. This CDR3 reads CASSDGDNQPQHF. CDR3 bases: TGTGCCAGCAGTGATGGGGACAATCAGCCCCAGCATTTT. Complete variable domain (other parts from reference TRBV25-1 and TRBJ1-5): EADIYQTPRYLVIGTGKKITLECSQTMGHDKMYWYQQDPGMELHLIHYSYGVNSTEKGDLSSESTVSRIRTEHFPLTLESARPSHTSQYLCASSDGDNQPQHFGDGTRLSIL.

The chain couples TRBV10-1 to TRBJ2-7; no firm D call. Germline lookup yields CDR1 WNHNN and CDR2 SYGVQD (reference sequence). V dropped 0 bases and J dropped 3 bases, with 12 bases sitting between them. This CDR3 region has 15 residues. CDR3 in DNA: TGCGCCAGCAGTGAGTCGACGGAAAGAAACTACGAGCAGTACTTC. This gives the protein CASSESTERNYEQYF.

This clone appeared a few times. This same CDR3 is encoded by further DNA sequences in the sample. The chain carries TRBV30 and TRBJ1-1; D might be TRBD1 (6 bases). Trimming stripped 3 bases from V and 1 base from J, with 9 bases between. This CDR3 is 13 amino acids long. Germline CDR1 GTSNPN, CDR2 SVGIG (reference sequence). CDR3 amino acids: CAWSGQPNTEAFF. In DNA, the CDR3 is TGTGCCTGGAGCGGACAGCCGAACACTGAAGCTTTCTTT.

The chain is built from TRBV7-3 and TRBJ1-2, with 7 bases that match TRBD1. V lost 5 bases to trimming and J lost 5 bases; unmatched junction nucleotides: 14. Per germline, CDR1 SGHTA and CDR2 FQGTGA. This CDR3 has 16 amino acids. CDR3 region: CASSPLIRQGGYGYTF. Here the CDR3 DNA reads TGTGCCAGCAGCCCCTTAATCAGACAGGGTGGATATGGCTACACCTTC. The full variable domain, with the rest looked up from reference TRBV7-3 and TRBJ1-2, is GAGVSQTPSNKVTEKGKYVELRCDPISGHTALYWYRQSLGQGPEFLIYFQGTGAADDSGLPNDRFFAVRPEGSVSTLKIQRTERGDSAVYLCASSPLIRQGGYGYTFGSGTRLTVV.

The chain uses TRBV18 and TRBJ2-3; the D is unclear. This CDR3 spans 14 amino acids. V was pared by 6 bases and J by 4 bases, with 14 bases between. Germline V gene lookup returns CDR1 KGHSH and CDR2 LQKENI. The CDR3 sequence is CASSQTAVADTQYF. In DNA form, the CDR3 reads TGTGCCAGCTCGCAAACTGCTGTGGCAGATACGCAGTATTTT.

The sample holds one count of this clone. V usage is TRBV4-1 and J usage is TRBJ2-3; D is unresolved. The V gene lost 5 bases and the J gene lost 2 bases, with 8 bases spanning the gap. The germline CDR1 and CDR2 sequences are MGHRA and YSYEKL. The CDR3 consists of 13 residues. This CDR3 reads CASSVRPTDTQYF. CDR3 nucleotides: TGCGCCAGCAGCGTGAGGCCCACAGATACGCAGTATTTT.

The chain carries TRBV29-1 and TRBJ2-5, with D unresolved. CDR3 length equals 12 residues. V was cut by 2 bases and J by 4 bases, with 8 bases left in between. Per germline, CDR1 SQVTM and CDR2 ANQGSEA. CDR3 in amino acids: CSVELPGETQYF. The CDR3 nucleotides are TGCAGCGTTGAACTCCCAGGAGAGACCCAGTACTTC.

This clone has only one observation. The chain recombines TRBV11-2 with TRBJ2-5, with D possibly being TRBD1 or TRBD2 (5 bases each). CDR1 and CDR2 from the germline V gene are SGHAT and FQNNGV. The V end was cut by 6 bases, the J end by 1 base, with 12 bases between. CDR3 length equals 14 residues. CDR3 sequence (DNA): TGTGCCAGCAGTTGGGACCGATTCCAAGAGACCCAGTACTTC. Its protein product is CASSWDRFQETQYF.

The chain employs TRBV5-1 and TRBJ2-1; no reliable D call. V lost 0 bases, J lost 6 bases, and 10 bases lay in between. This CDR3 is built from 14 residues. Germline V gene sequence: CDR1 SGHRS, CDR2 YFSETQ. CDR3 sequence reads: CASSLVGRINEQFF. The CDR3 DNA follows: TGCGCCAGCAGCTTGGTGGGCAGAATCAATGAGCAGTTCTTC.

J is TRBJ2-7 and V is TRBV2; 11 bases agree with TRBD2. The CDR3 is made up of 14 amino acids. Per the germline V gene, CDR1 is SNHLY and CDR2 is FYNNEI. With 8 bases clipped from V and 4 bases from J, the junction kept 7 bases outside the gene matches. The CDR3 DNA reads as TGTGCCAGCCGCCCTAGCGGGAGGAGTTACGAGCAGTACTTC. Translation gives CASRPSGRSYEQYF. The complete variable domain, with remaining parts taken from reference TRBV2 and TRBJ2-7, reads EPEVTQTPSHQVTQMGQEVILRCVPISNHLYFYWYRQILGQKVEFLVSFYNNEISEKSEIFDDQFSVERPDGSNFTLKIRSTKLEDSAMYFCASRPSGRSYEQYFGPGTRLTVT.

The chain joins TRBV6-5 to TRBJ2-7, with D maybe TRBD2 (5 bases). CDR1 and CDR2 from the germline V gene are MNHEY and SVGAGI. The CDR3 covers 15 residues. V was shortened by 2 bases and J by 2 bases, with 13 bases between the two germline ends. CDR3 DNA: TGTGCCAGCAGTTACGACGGACGAGGGCCCTACGAGCAGTACTTC. It is translated as CASSYDGRGPYEQYF.

A single count supports this clone. The rearrangement uses TRBV6-1 and TRBJ2-5, with a weak D call TRBD2 (5 bases). CDR3 size: 15 residues. The V gene's germline CDR1 is MNHNS and CDR2 SASEGT. V lost 4 bases, J lost 2 bases, and 14 bases lay in between. The CDR3 protein is CASSGSWTLQETQYF. Written as DNA, the CDR3 is TGTGCCAGCAGTGGGTCTTGGACTCTTCAAGAGACCCAGTACTTC.

In its sample, this clone was seen once. The chain combines TRBV25-1 with TRBJ2-1; 10 bases agree with TRBD2. The V gene end was trimmed by 5 bases and the J gene end by 0 bases; junction bases not matched to a gene: 10. The CDR3 covers 18 residues. CDR1 and CDR2 (germline): MGHDK, SYGVNS. Here the CDR3 reads CASSSQGTSASSYNEQFF. In nucleotides, the CDR3 is TGTGCCAGCAGTTCCCAGGGGACTAGCGCGAGCTCCTACAATGAGCAGTTCTTC.

This clone was seen a handful of times. The rearrangement uses TRBV5-1 and TRBJ1-4; TRBD1 agrees at 7 bases. Germline loops: CDR1 SGHRS, CDR2 YFSETQ. The CDR3 length is 14 residues. The ends lost 0 bases at V and 13 bases at J; junction bases unmatched: 9. In nucleotides, the CDR3 is TGCGCCAGCAGCTTGGAGGGTACAGGGGTGCGACTGTTTTTT. Its translation: CASSLEGTGVRLFF. Supplemented by reference TRBV5-1 and TRBJ1-4, the full variable domain reads KAGVTQTPRYLIKTRGQQVTLSCSPISGHRSVSWYQQTPGQGLQFLFEYFSETQRNKGNFPGRFSGRQFSNSRSEMNVSTLELGDSALYLCASSLEGTGVRLFFGSGTQLSVL.